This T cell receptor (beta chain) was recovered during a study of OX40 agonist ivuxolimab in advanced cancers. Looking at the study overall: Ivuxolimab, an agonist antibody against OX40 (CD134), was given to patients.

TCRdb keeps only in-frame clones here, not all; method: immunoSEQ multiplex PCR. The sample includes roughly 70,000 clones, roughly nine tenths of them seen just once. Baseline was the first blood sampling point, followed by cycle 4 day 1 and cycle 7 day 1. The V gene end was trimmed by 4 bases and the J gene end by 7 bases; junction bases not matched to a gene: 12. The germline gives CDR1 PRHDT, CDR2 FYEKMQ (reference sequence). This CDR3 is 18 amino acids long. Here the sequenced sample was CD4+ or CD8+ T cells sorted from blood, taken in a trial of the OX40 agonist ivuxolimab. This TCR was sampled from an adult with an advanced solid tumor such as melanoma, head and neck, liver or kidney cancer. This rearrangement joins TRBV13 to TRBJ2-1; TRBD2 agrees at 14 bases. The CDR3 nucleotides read TGTGCCAGCAGCTATACGGGGACTAGCGGGAGTATGGGGAATGAGCAGTTCTTC. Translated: CASSYTGTSGSMGNEQFF.